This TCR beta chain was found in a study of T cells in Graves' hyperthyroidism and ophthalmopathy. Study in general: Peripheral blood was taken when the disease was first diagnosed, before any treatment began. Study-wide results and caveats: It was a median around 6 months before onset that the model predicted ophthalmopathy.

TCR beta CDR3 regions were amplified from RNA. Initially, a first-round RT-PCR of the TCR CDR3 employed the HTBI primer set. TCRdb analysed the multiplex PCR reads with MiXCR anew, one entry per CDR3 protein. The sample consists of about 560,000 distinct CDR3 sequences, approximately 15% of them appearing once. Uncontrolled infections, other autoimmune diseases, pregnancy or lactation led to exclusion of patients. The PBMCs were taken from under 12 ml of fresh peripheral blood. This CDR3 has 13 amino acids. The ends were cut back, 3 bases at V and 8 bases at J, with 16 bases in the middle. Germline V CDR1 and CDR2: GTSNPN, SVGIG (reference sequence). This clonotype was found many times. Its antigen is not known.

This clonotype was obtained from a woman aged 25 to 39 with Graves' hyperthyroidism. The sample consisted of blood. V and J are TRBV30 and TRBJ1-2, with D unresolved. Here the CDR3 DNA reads TGTGCCTGGAGCGTACGGACCCACGCGGGCTACACCTTC. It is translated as CAWSVRTHAGYTF. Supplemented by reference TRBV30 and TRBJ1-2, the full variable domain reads SQTIHQWPATLVQPVGSPLSLECTVEGTSNPNLYWYRQAAGRGLQLLFYSVGIGQISSEVPQNLSASRPQDRQFILSSKKLLLSDSGFYLCAWSVRTHAGYTFGSGTRLTVV.